This entry features one T cell receptor (beta chain) sequence. The antigen is undetermined. The DNA ends 3 residues before the CDR3 does, and the rest of the CDR3 is filled in from the germline J gene. Data came from immunoSEQ multiplex PCR; TCRdb stores just in-frame clones and leaves some out. Recorded here are about 14,000 clones, with no singletons, and the ten leading clones hold around 8.1%. The data are from a study of T cell clonality in common variable immunodeficiency. Study-wide results and limits: Common variable immunodeficiency TCR beta sequences reportedly had fewer deletions and N-nucleotide insertions. CVID subjects shared fewer TCRbeta clones than healthy controls did.

Per germline, CDR1 SEHNR and CDR2 FQNEAQ (reference sequence). With 2 bases clipped from V and 2 bases from J, the junction kept 6 bases outside the gene matches. The CDR3 consists of 15 residues. This chain links TRBV7-9 with TRBJ2-7, with 7 bases that match TRBD1. Sample: peripheral blood mononuclear cells. The receptor was derived from a human donor with common variable immunodeficiency. The CDR3 loop is CASSLKGGLPYEQYF. The DNA read from the CDR3 is TGTGCCAGCAGCTTAAAAGGGGGCCTGCCCTACGAG.